These T cell receptor beta chains were read from a single sample in a study of identical twins. TCRdb independently ran MiXCR on the 5' RACE reads; one entry per CDR3 protein. The data hold 1.5 million to 2 million distinct CDR3 sequences, with about 30% observed a single time. Sequenced material: cord blood. These TCRs come from a newborn girl in good health. Both conserved end residues are part of each CDR3. The D gene is left open where the match is weak. Clone size appears in some rows only: once, few, many, or a class for an expanded clone.

DNA: TGCAGTGCTAGGGAAGTGTCGACCAGTACGCAGTATTTT
CDR3: CSAREVSTSTQYF
D: NA
size: NA
J: TRBJ2-3
V: TRBV20-1

DNA: TGTGCCAGCAGTTTATGGACAGGGGAAACCTACAATGAGCAGTTCTTC
CDR3: CASSLWTGETYNEQFF
D: TRBD1
size: NA
J: TRBJ2-1
V: TRBV28

DNA: TGCAGTGCGAGACCACAGGGGACCTATGGCTACACCTTC
CDR3: CSARPQGTYGYTF
D: TRBD1
size: few
J: TRBJ1-2
V: TRBV20-1

DNA: TGTGCCAGCAGTTTCACGGACAGGGGTAATTCGCCCCTCCACTTT
CDR3: CASSFTDRGNSPLHF
D: TRBD1
size: NA
J: TRBJ1-6
V: TRBV12-3/TRBV12-4

DNA: TGTGCCAGCAGCTTTGGGACAGGGAAGGAGGGCTACACCTTC
CDR3: CASSFGTGKEGYTF
D: TRBD1
size: NA
J: TRBJ1-2
V: TRBV7-9

DNA: TGCGCCAGCAGCCAAGTTTGGGTAGGGGAAGAGCAGTACTTC
CDR3: CASSQVWVGEEQYF
D: NA
size: few
J: TRBJ2-7
V: TRBV4-1

DNA: TGTGCCAGCAGCCTCAGACTCCAGGTAGATAGCACAGATACGCAGTATTTT
CDR3: CASSLRLQVDSTDTQYF
D: NA
size: NA
J: TRBJ2-3
V: TRBV27

DNA: TGTGCCAGCAGTTACCCGGGACAGGGAGCTTTCTTT
CDR3: CASSYPGQGAFF
D: TRBD1
size: NA
J: TRBJ1-1
V: TRBV6-6

DNA: TGCAGTGCTAGGCGGGGGCAGGGGGACACTGAAGCTTTCTTT
CDR3: CSARRGQGDTEAFF
D: TRBD1
size: NA
J: TRBJ1-1
V: TRBV20-1

DNA: TGTGCCAGCAGTTACCCGGGACTAGGGTCCTACGAGCAGTACTTC
CDR3: CASSYPGLGSYEQYF
D: TRBD2
size: few
J: TRBJ2-7
V: TRBV6-6

DNA: TGCAGTGCTAGAGTTGTAGCGGTCTACAATGAGCAGTTCTTC
CDR3: CSARVVAVYNEQFF
D: NA
size: NA
J: TRBJ2-1
V: TRBV20-1

DNA: TGTGCCAGCAGTGACCTGGGACAGATAGAATACAATGAGCAGTTCTTC
CDR3: CASSDLGQIEYNEQFF
D: TRBD1
size: NA
J: TRBJ2-1
V: TRBV25-1

DNA: TGTGCCAGCAGTGGACGCTCGTCAGAGCAGTACTTC
CDR3: CASSGRSSEQYF
D: NA
size: NA
J: TRBJ2-7
V: TRBV2

DNA: TGTGCCAGCAACAATTCCTGCGGACAGGCCTATGGCTACACCTTC
CDR3: CASNNSCGQAYGYTF
D: TRBD1
size: few
J: TRBJ1-2
V: TRBV6-5

DNA: TGTGCCAGCAGCCTATACCGTGGAGCCCTCTACAATGAGCAGTTCTTC
CDR3: CASSLYRGALYNEQFF
D: NA
size: few
J: TRBJ2-1
V: TRBV3-1

DNA: TGCAGTGCTCGAAGCTCGACCTCGTCCTACGAGCAGTACTTC
CDR3: CSARSSTSSYEQYF
D: NA
size: NA
J: TRBJ2-7
V: TRBV20-1

DNA: TGTGCCAGCAGTTCTCGGGCAGGGGTGGTGGTAAACGAGCAGTACTTC
CDR3: CASSSRAGVVVNEQYF
D: NA
size: NA
J: TRBJ2-7
V: TRBV12-3/TRBV12-4

DNA: TGTGCCAGCAGTCTCCCTTTAAGATTCCACGAGCAGTACTTC
CDR3: CASSLPLRFHEQYF
D: NA
size: few
J: TRBJ2-7
V: TRBV28

DNA: TGTGCCAGCAGCCAAGGTGGGTGGACTGAGCAGTTCTTC
CDR3: CASSQGGWTEQFF
D: NA
size: few
J: TRBJ2-1
V: TRBV7-2

DNA: TGCAGTGCTAGCTTGGGACCGTACAATCAGCCCCAGCATTTT
CDR3: CSASLGPYNQPQHF
D: NA
size: once
J: TRBJ1-5
V: TRBV20-1

DNA: TGTGCCAGCAGCGCGCGAGGCCCCTTCACAGATACGCAGTATTTT
CDR3: CASSARGPFTDTQYF
D: NA
size: few
J: TRBJ2-3
V: TRBV7-6

DNA: TGCAGTGCTAGGTACAGGGGGCACTCCTACGAGCAGTACTTC
CDR3: CSARYRGHSYEQYF
D: TRBD1
size: few
J: TRBJ2-7
V: TRBV20-1

DNA: TGTGCCAGCAGCTTAGGTCCCAATTCCGCAGATACGCAGTATTTT
CDR3: CASSLGPNSADTQYF
D: NA
size: NA
J: TRBJ2-3
V: TRBV9

DNA: TGCGCCAGCAGCAGAATAGCGGGAGGGCCTGGGGAGACCCAGTACTTC
CDR3: CASSRIAGGPGETQYF
D: TRBD2
size: few
J: TRBJ2-5
V: TRBV4-1

DNA: TGTGCCAGCAGCGGTCTAGCGGGAGGTGGTGAAAAACTGTTTTTT
CDR3: CASSGLAGGGEKLFF
D: NA
size: few
J: TRBJ1-4
V: TRBV13

DNA: TGTGCCAGCAGGGTAAAGCGGGGTGACGGCGAGAACTACGAGCAGTACTTC
CDR3: CASRVKRGDGENYEQYF
D: TRBD2
size: NA
J: TRBJ2-7
V: TRBV28

DNA: TGTGCCAGCAGTTCTTCCCCCTGGTCGGAAGGCTACACCTTC
CDR3: CASSSSPWSEGYTF
D: NA
size: few
J: TRBJ1-2
V: TRBV12-3/TRBV12-4

DNA: TGTGCCAGCAGCCCCCGGGAGGGAAGTGAAAAACTGTTTTTT
CDR3: CASSPREGSEKLFF
D: NA
size: few
J: TRBJ1-4
V: TRBV7-7

DNA: TGCGCCAGCAGATGGGTAGGGGCCAACGTCCTGACTTTC
CDR3: CASRWVGANVLTF
D: NA
size: once
J: TRBJ2-6
V: TRBV5-1

DNA: TGTGCCACCAGTGAACGGGCCGGATATGGCTACACCTTC
CDR3: CATSERAGYGYTF
D: NA
size: few
J: TRBJ1-2
V: TRBV24-1

DNA: TGTGCCAGCAGCTTGGACAGGGCTTTCTTT
CDR3: CASSLDRAFF
D: TRBD1
size: NA
J: TRBJ1-1
V: TRBV7-9